This T cell receptor beta chain was captured in a study of T cells after yellow fever vaccination (dated by TCRdb to between 2018 and 2021). Regarding the complete study: The SMART-Seq v4 Ultra Low Input RNA kit was used to prepare libraries from fractions with low cell numbers. The cohort comprised two healthy male donors, one aged 18 to 30 and one aged 30 to 40 years. To follow T-cell clones before and after both primary and booster YFV17D yellow fever vaccination, bulk TCR alpha and beta repertoires underwent longitudinal sequencing. Blood was drawn at multiple timepoints before and after primary and secondary immunization, with bulk PBMC replicates and cell subsets isolated.

TCR cDNA was synthesized by 5'RACE template switching, which introduced a universal primer site and unique molecular identifiers. cDNA synthesis was primed from both the TCR alpha and TCR beta constant segments. Library amplification involved two PCR steps, and the second step added sample barcodes and sequencing adapters. Sequencing of the libraries was done on either Illumina HiSeq 2500 (2x100 bp) or NovaSeq (2x150 bp). The authors' pipeline ran thus. MIGEC was used to demultiplex reads and collapse the reads into UMI consensus sequences, and MiXCR was used for V(D)J alignment. Vaccine-responding clonotypes were identified with edgeR using replicate PBMC samples, with FDR below 0.01 and a log2 fold change above 5 up to day 15 being required. Each bulk clonotype was labeled CD4 or CD8 based on which sequenced repertoire, CD4 or CD8, contained the clonotype at higher abundance. Starting from the raw public reads, TCRdb applied fastp trimming at Q25, assembled clones with MiXCR and retained in-frame beta chains. Every entry covers one CDR3 protein and lists the most common genes and DNA from its rows. TCRdb assigned the V and J calls; the authors' analysis was not used. For this sample the table gives 90,000 to 130,000 distinct CDR3 sequences, of which 8.4% were detected only once. The leading ten clones occupy roughly 27% of the sample.

The meaning of the sample's treatment or condition label: live attenuated yellow fever vaccine strain. A standard Ficoll-Paque protocol was used to isolate PBMCs from peripheral blood. Dynabeads CD4 and CD8 positive selection kits were used to isolate CD4 and CD8 T-cell fractions. TriZol was used to extract RNA from bulk PBMCs, from CD4 and CD8 fractions, and from dextramer-positive and dextramer-negative fractions. The study at large found these results: A small share of clonotypes occurred in both CD4 and CD8 compartments, likely arising from convergent recombination. Computational filtering was required because FACS-sorted repertoires could contain abundant contaminating clonotypes from the bulk population. Only a couple of donors were included in the study, so the extent to which the findings can be generalized is limited. Compared with the primary T-cell response, the secondary T-cell response was faster but weaker, reaching its peak on day 5 rather than on day 15. After the booster, most clones that had expanded after primary vaccination were detected again (around 97% of CD4 and 70% to 90% of CD8), suggesting broad maintenance of memory.

CDR3 length: 12 amino acids, cysteine to phenylalanine. Only CDR3 DNA remains: 36 bases, in frame from the first base. The CDR1 and CDR2 encoded by the germline V gene are SQVTM and ANQGSEA. V gives up 4 bases and J gives up 2 bases, and the segment between their germline ends measures 8 bases. On this clonotype itself: What antigen it recognizes has not been identified. Per-nucleotide qualities are absent, and no much larger clonotype sits a single base away.

The clonotype was recovered from a man aged 25 to 45 who received the YFV17D yellow fever vaccine. Sequenced material: CD8+ T cells sorted from PBMCs, taken 45 days after the yellow fever booster vaccination. The chain is made from TRBV29-1 and TRBJ2-5, and possibly TRBD2, on 6 matching bases. CDR3 reads: CSVGDLQETQYF. The sequenced DNA: TGCAGCGTTGGGGACTTACAAGAGACCCAGTACTTC.